Following are 24 T cell receptor beta chains from one sample sequenced in a study of early stage breast cancer tumors. TCRdb keeps only in-frame clones here, not all; method: immunoSEQ multiplex PCR. The data contain some 70,000 clones, approximately 80% of them singletons. The sequencing sample was made of blood. These receptors were collected from a person between 55 and 69 years old with breast cancer.

This clone showed up just a few times. The rearrangement links TRBV19 to TRBJ2-2; D is possibly TRBD1 (6 bases). The V and J ends lost 5 bases and 6 bases respectively, with 7 bases between them. This CDR3 spans 12 amino acids. Germline loops: CDR1 LNHDA, CDR2 SQIVND (reference sequence). The CDR3 DNA reads as TGTGCCAGTAGTGAGGGGGCCGGGGAGCTGTTTTTT. It encodes CASSEGAGELFF.

The chain uses TRBV27 and TRBJ2-7; unclear D gene. The CDR3 length is 14 residues. Germline V gene data show CDR1 as MNHEY and CDR2 as SMNVEV (reference sequence). The ends were cut back, 5 bases at V and 2 bases at J, with 13 bases in the middle. The CDR3 loop is CASSPKTTPYEQYF. CDR3 nucleotides: TGTGCCAGCAGTCCAAAAACTACCCCCTACGAGCAGTACTTC.

V is TRBV9 and J is TRBJ2-1; TRBD1 or TRBD2 may be the D gene (5 bases each). The germline V and J ends were trimmed by 0 bases and 7 bases, with 8 bases remaining between them. Looked up from germline, CDR1 is SGDLS and CDR2 is YYNGEE. The CDR3 is 13 residues long. The CDR3 nucleotides are TGTGCCAGCAGCGTAGCTGAGGGGAATGAGCAGTTCTTC. This encodes CASSVAEGNEQFF.

This rearrangement joins TRBV7-3 to TRBJ2-6, with D uncertain. V lost 3 bases, J lost 2 bases, and 5 bases lay in between. The CDR3 is made up of 14 amino acids. CDR1 and CDR2 from the germline V gene are SGHTA and FQGTGA. In DNA, the CDR3 is TGTGCCAGCAGCTTTTCGACTGGGGCCAACGTCCTGACTTTC. It specifies CASSFSTGANVLTF.

The rearrangement joins TRBV6-1 to TRBJ2-7, with TRBD1 matching 8 bases. Germline V CDR1 and CDR2: MNHNS, SASEGT. V trimming: 7 bases; J trimming: 3 bases; junction bases outside the gene matches: 8. This CDR3 is 14 amino acids long. This CDR3 is CASNPDRAGYEQYF. In DNA, the CDR3 is TGTGCCAGCAACCCGGACAGGGCGGGCTACGAGCAGTACTTC.

This rearrangement joins TRBV30 to TRBJ2-1; D not resolved. Trimming pared 2 bases from V and 0 bases from J, leaving 5 bases between. In germline, CDR1 is GTSNPN, CDR2 SVGIG (reference sequence). This CDR3 spans 13 amino acids. The CDR3 DNA is TGTGCCTGGAGTTCATCCTCCTACAATGAGCAGTTCTTC. Its protein product is CAWSSSSYNEQFF. Together with reference TRBV30 and TRBJ2-1, the CDR3 gives the full variable domain: SQTIHQWPATLVQPVGSPLSLECTVEGTSNPNLYWYRQAAGRGLQLLFYSVGIGQISSEVPQNLSASRPQDRQFILSSKKLLLSDSGFYLCAWSSSSYNEQFFGPGTRLTVL.

The V call is TRBV9, the J call TRBJ2-2, with no clear D. The CDR3 covers 13 residues. Deletions cut 3 bases from V and 4 bases from J, with 7 bases between. The germline V gene has CDR1 SGDLS and CDR2 YYNGEE. The CDR3 region is CASSGTFTGELFF. CDR3 nucleotide sequence: TGTGCCAGCAGCGGTACTTTCACCGGGGAGCTGTTTTTT.

The chain has TRBV5-1 and TRBJ2-2, with TRBD2 as a possible D gene (5 bases). V was clipped by 4 bases and J by 7 bases, with 11 bases between them. This CDR3 is 13 amino acids long. Germline V CDR1 and CDR2: SGHRS, YFSETQ. CDR3 amino acids: CASSPRTGGELFF. The CDR3 nucleotides are TGCGCCAGCAGCCCTCGGACTGGCGGGGAGCTGTTTTTT.

This chain connects TRBV5-6 to TRBJ2-7; no definite D call. The V gene's germline CDR1 is SGHDT and CDR2 YYEEEE. Trimming shortened V by 4 bases and J by 0 bases, and 8 bases separated the two germline ends. CDR3 length equals 13 residues. The CDR3 region has the DNA TGTGCCAGCAGCCGGGCCCTCTCCTACGAGCAGTACTTC. Translating gives CASSRALSYEQYF.

The chain recombines TRBV9 with TRBJ2-1; 7 bases line up with TRBD1. The J segment lost 6 bases and the V segment lost 3 bases, leaving 12 bases of the junction unmatched. The CDR3 length is 16 residues. Per the germline V gene, CDR1 is SGDLS and CDR2 is YYNGEE. The DNA for the CDR3 is TGTGCCAGCAGCGCCGGCCCCCTCAGGGGGTTCAATGAGCAGTTCTTC. Amino acids: CASSAGPLRGFNEQFF. The full variable domain, completed using reference TRBV9 and TRBJ2-1, is DSGVTQTPKHLITATGQRVTLRCSPRSGDLSVYWYQQSLDQGLQFLIQYYNGEERAKGNILERFSAQQFPDLHSELNLSSLELGDSALYFCASSAGPLRGFNEQFFGPGTRLTVL.

This clone came up once. The J gene is TRBJ2-3, the V gene TRBV5-4, with TRBD2 matching over 12 bases. The CDR3 length is 17 residues. J was trimmed by 0 bases and V by 1 base; bases with no gene match: 3. Germline V gene data show CDR1 as SGHNT and CDR2 as YYREEE (reference sequence). CDR3 sequence: CASSLRLAGASTDTQYF. The CDR3 bases are TGTGCCAGCAGCTTGAGACTAGCGGGAGCCAGCACAGATACGCAGTATTTT.

V is TRBV7-8 and J is TRBJ2-5, with TRBD2 identical over 7 bases. Trimming removed 0 bases from V and 4 bases from J; junction bases left unmatched: 5. The CDR3 runs to 15 residues. From germline, CDR1 is SGHVS and CDR2 FQNEAQ. The CDR3 region is CASSLAGRPGETQYF. Here the CDR3 DNA reads TGTGCCAGCAGCTTAGCCGGGAGGCCGGGAGAGACCCAGTACTTC.

The chain's CDR3 is CASSFSGQPGYGYTF. The CDR3 DNA is TGTGCCAGCAGCTTTTCCGGCCAACCGGGGTATGGCTACACCTTC. The chain combines TRBV5-4 with TRBJ1-2, with no clear D. Germline V gives CDR1 SGHNT, CDR2 YYREEE (reference sequence). CDR3 length: 15 residues. V lost 2 bases and J lost 5, with 16 bases in between.

The chain is built from TRBV6-1 and TRBJ1-5; D gene uncertain. V was trimmed by 4 bases and J by 1 base, leaving 5 bases between them. The germline V gene encodes CDR1 MNHNS and CDR2 SASEGT. The CDR3 is 13 amino acids. The CDR3: CASSGWSNQPQHF. CDR3 nucleotide sequence: TGTGCCAGCAGTGGATGGAGCAATCAGCCCCAGCATTTT.

This chain links TRBV7-2 with TRBJ2-1; 11 bases line up with TRBD2. There are 14 residues in the CDR3. The J segment lost 9 bases and the V segment lost 7 bases, leaving 8 bases of the junction unmatched. Germline loops: CDR1 SGHTA, CDR2 FQGNSA. The CDR3 nucleotides read TGTGCCAGCACCCTACTAGCGGGAGAAGGTGAGCAGTTCTTC. As protein: CASTLLAGEGEQFF.

The V gene is TRBV10-3, the J gene TRBJ1-4; 8 bases are a match to TRBD1. Germline trimming cut 5 bases from V and 5 bases from J; bases unmatched to any gene: 7. This CDR3 contains 15 residues. CDR1 is ENHRY, CDR2 SYGVKD, per germline. CDR3: CAISSTGVGNEKLFF. The CDR3 region has the DNA TGTGCCATCAGTTCGACAGGGGTCGGCAATGAAAAACTGTTTTTT.

The CDR3 reads CAWSVGQISHYGYTF. DNA for the CDR3: TGTGCCTGGAGTGTCGGACAGATATCACATTATGGCTACACCTTC. The chain employs TRBV30 and TRBJ1-2; possible D gene TRBD1, 6 bases. Trimming removed 0 bases at V and 5 bases at J, with 16 bases between. Germline CDR1 and CDR2: GTSNPN and SVGIG (reference sequence). CDR3 size: 15 residues. The entire variable domain, with the rest obtained from reference TRBV30 and TRBJ1-2, is as follows: SQTIHQWPATLVQPVGSPLSLECTVEGTSNPNLYWYRQAAGRGLQLLFYSVGIGQISSEVPQNLSASRPQDRQFILSSKKLLLSDSGFYLCAWSVGQISHYGYTFGSGTRLTVV.

Only a few counts were recorded for this clone. The genes are TRBV29-1 and TRBJ2-7, with D hard to call. The CDR3 consists of 14 residues. Trimming removed 3 bases from V and 5 bases from J, with 17 bases in between. The germline gives CDR1 SQVTM, CDR2 ANQGSEA. The CDR3 nucleotides read TGCAGCGTTGAGCTTCTAGTAGGGTTCCACGAGCAGTACTTC. It specifies CSVELLVGFHEQYF.

This clone has just a few counts. The chain has TRBV28 and TRBJ2-7, with D possibly matching TRBD1 (5 bases). The CDR3 has 17 amino acids. In germline, CDR1 is MDHEN, CDR2 SYDVKM. Trimming pared 7 bases from V and 2 bases from J, leaving 24 bases between. The CDR3 sequence: CASTPPPSGRTAYEQYF. CDR3 in DNA: TGTGCCAGCACCCCTCCACCCTCAGGGCGAACGGCCTACGAGCAGTACTTC.

This clone was seen a single time. CDR3 DNA sequence: TGTGCCAGCAGCTTAGACCTCACTGAAGCTTTCTTT. It yields the protein CASSLDLTEAFF. V and J are TRBV11-2 and TRBJ1-1, with no clear D. This CDR3 is 12 amino acids long. Trimming pared 0 bases from V and 4 bases from J, leaving 3 bases between. CDR1 SGHAT and CDR2 FQNNGV come from the germline V gene. Combining the CDR3 with reference TRBV11-2 and TRBJ1-1 gives the whole variable domain EAGVAQSPRYKIIEKRQSVAFWCNPISGHATLYWYQQILGQGPKLLIQFQNNGVVDDSQLPKDRFSAERLKGVDSTLKIQPAKLEDSAVYLCASSLDLTEAFFGQGTRLTVV.

This rearrangement joins TRBV28 to TRBJ2-5, with D perhaps TRBD1 (6 bases). CDR1 is MDHEN and CDR2 is SYDVKM in the germline V gene. This CDR3 has 15 residues. Trimming left V 7 bases short and J 3 bases short, with 18 bases between. The CDR3 loop is CASKVVGGSEETQYF. The CDR3 DNA sequence: TGTGCCAGCAAGGTCGTAGGGGGAAGTGAAGAGACCCAGTACTTC.

The V and J genes are TRBV5-1 and TRBJ1-4, with D tentatively TRBD1 (5 bases). Germline loops: CDR1 SGHRS, CDR2 YFSETQ. V lost 0 bases, J lost 4 bases, and 19 bases lay in between. The CDR3 is made up of 18 amino acids. The CDR3 DNA sequence: TGCGCCAGCAGCTTGGCCTTCCCTGGGGGGTATGGTAATGAAAAACTGTTTTTT. It specifies CASSLAFPGGYGNEKLFF. The complete variable domain, with remaining parts taken from reference TRBV5-1 and TRBJ1-4, reads KAGVTQTPRYLIKTRGQQVTLSCSPISGHRSVSWYQQTPGQGLQFLFEYFSETQRNKGNFPGRFSGRQFSNSRSEMNVSTLELGDSALYLCASSLAFPGGYGNEKLFFGSGTQLSVL.

This rearrangement joins TRBV11-3 to TRBJ2-1; D is unresolved. V was clipped by 5 bases and J by 0 bases, with 26 bases between them. The CDR3 extends over 20 amino acids. Germline assignment: CDR1 SGHNT and CDR2 YENEEA. In nucleotides, the CDR3 is TGTGCCAGCAGCCTTGGGATTGGGAAGGCAGGCCGAAGCTCCTACAATGAGCAGTTCTTC. Protein product: CASSLGIGKAGRSSYNEQFF. The full variable domain, rest sourced from reference TRBV11-3 and TRBJ2-1, is EAGVVQSPRYKIIEKKQPVAFWCNPISGHNTLYWYLQNLGQGPELLIRYENEEAVDDSQLPKDRFSAERLKGVDSTLKIQPAELGDSAVYLCASSLGIGKAGRSSYNEQFFGPGTRLTVL.

The genes are TRBV11-2 and TRBJ1-2; D possibly corresponds to TRBD1 (5 bases). V gave up 3 bases and J gave up 4 bases, with 9 bases separating them. The CDR3 is 13 amino acids. Germline V CDR1 and CDR2: SGHAT, FQNNGV. The CDR3 is CASSFGGAYGYTF. CDR3 DNA sequence: TGTGCCAGCAGCTTTGGAGGGGCCTATGGCTACACCTTC.